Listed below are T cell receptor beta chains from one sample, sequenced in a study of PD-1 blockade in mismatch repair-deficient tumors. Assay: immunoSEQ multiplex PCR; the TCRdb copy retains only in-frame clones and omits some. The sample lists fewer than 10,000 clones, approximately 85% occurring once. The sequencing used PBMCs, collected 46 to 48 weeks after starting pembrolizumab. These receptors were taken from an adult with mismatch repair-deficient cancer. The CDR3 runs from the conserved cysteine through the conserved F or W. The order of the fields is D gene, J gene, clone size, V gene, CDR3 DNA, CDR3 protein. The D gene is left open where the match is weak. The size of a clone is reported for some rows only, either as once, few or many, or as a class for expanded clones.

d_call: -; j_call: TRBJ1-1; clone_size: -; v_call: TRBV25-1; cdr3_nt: TGTGCCAGCAGTGAATTGTACAGGAACACTGAAGCTTTCTTT; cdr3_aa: CASSELYRNTEAFF
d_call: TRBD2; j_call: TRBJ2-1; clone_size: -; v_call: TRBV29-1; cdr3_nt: TGCAGCACGGGACTAGCGGGAGTGGGTGAGCAGTTCTTC; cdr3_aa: CSTGLAGVGEQFF
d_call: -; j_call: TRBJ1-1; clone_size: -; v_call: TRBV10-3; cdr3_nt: TGTGCCATCAGTGAGGTGGGGCTGGGGACTGAAGCTTTCTTT; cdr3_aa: CAISEVGLGTEAFF
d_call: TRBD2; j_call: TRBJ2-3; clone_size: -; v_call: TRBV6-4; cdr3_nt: TGTGCCAGCAGTGTTAATAGCGGGAGCACAGATACGCAGTATTTT; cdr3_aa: CASSVNSGSTDTQYF
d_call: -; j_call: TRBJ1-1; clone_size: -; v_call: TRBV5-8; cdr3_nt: TGTGCCAGCAGCTTGGATGGGAGGGAGGGCACTGAAGCTTTCTTT; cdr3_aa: CASSLDGREGTEAFF
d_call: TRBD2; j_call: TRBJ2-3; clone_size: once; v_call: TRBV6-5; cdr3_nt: TGTGCCAGCAGTTACTCTGGGACTACCACAGATACGCAGTATTTT; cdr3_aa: CASSYSGTTTDTQYF
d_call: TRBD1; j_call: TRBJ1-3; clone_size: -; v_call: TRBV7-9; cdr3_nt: TGTGCCAGCAGGATGCCGGGACAGGTAGAAAGAGCTGGAAACACCATATATTTT; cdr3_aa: CASRMPGQVERAGNTIYF
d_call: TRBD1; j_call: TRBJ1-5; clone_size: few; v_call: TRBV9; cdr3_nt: TGTGCCAGCAGCCGACAGGGTGGGGATCAGCCCCAGCATTTT; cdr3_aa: CASSRQGGDQPQHF
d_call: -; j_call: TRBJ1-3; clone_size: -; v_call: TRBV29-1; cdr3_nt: TGCAGCGTTGAAGATCGTGGGGGCGGCAGGCCTCACTCTGGAAACACCATATATTTT; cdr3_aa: CSVEDRGGGRPHSGNTIYF
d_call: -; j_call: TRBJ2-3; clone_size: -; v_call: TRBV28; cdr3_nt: TGTGCCAGCAGTTCATTACTTGATACGCAGTATTTT; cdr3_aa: CASSSLLDTQYF
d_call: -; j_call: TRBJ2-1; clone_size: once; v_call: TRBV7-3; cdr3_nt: TGTGCCAGCAGCCCTACCCCCTACAATGAGCAGTTCTTC; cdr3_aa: CASSPTPYNEQFF
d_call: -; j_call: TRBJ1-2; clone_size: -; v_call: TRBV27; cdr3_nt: TGTGCCAGCAGTTTAGTTGGGGGGGACGGGGGCTACACCTTC; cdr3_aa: CASSLVGGDGGYTF
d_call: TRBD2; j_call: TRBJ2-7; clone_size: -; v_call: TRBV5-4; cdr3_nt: TGTGCCAGCAGCTTGGCAATAACGGGAGGGTCCTACGAGCAGTACTTC; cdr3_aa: CASSLAITGGSYEQYF
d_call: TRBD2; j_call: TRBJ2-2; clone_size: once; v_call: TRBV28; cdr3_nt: TGTGCCAGCAGTCAGCGGGGCGGCACCGGGGAGCTGTTTTTT; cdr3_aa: CASSQRGGTGELFF
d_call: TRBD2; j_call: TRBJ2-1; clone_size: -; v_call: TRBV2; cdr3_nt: TGTGCCAGCAGTGCTGGCGGGAGGGATTTCTACAATGAGCAGTTCTTC; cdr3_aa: CASSAGGRDFYNEQFF
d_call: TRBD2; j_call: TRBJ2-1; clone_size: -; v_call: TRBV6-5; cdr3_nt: TGTGCCAGCACGGGGGGGGGTTACAATGAGCAGTTCTTC; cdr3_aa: CASTGGGYNEQFF
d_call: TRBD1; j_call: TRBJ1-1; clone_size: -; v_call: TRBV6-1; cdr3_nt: TGTGCCAGCATCAGGAGGACAGGCCTGAACACTGAAGCTTTCTTT; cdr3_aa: CASIRRTGLNTEAFF
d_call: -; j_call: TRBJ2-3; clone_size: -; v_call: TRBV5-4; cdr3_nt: TGTGCCAGCAGCTTGTTACGGGGCACAGATACGCAGTATTTT; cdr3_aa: CASSLLRGTDTQYF
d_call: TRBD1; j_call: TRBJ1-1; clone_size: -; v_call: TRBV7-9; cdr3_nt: TGTGCCAGCAGCTTTTGGACAGGGGGGGACACTGAAGCTTTCTTT; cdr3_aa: CASSFWTGGDTEAFF
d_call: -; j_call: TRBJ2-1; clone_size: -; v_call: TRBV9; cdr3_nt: TGTGCCAGCAGCGGAGAGGGCGGAGGTGCTTACAATGAGCAGTTCTTC; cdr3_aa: CASSGEGGGAYNEQFF
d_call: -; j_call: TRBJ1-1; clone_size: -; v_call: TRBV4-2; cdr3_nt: TGTGCCAGCAGCCAAGGACACAGTGTGAACACTGAAGCTTTCTTT; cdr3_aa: CASSQGHSVNTEAFF
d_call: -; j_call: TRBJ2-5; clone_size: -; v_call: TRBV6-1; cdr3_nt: TGTGCCAGCACTCTTCGCGGATCCAGAGAGACCCAGTACTTC; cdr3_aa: CASTLRGSRETQYF
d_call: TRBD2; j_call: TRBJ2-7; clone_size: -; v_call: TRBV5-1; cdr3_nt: TGCGCCAGCAGCCCATTGACTAGCGCGACCTACGAGCAGTACTTC; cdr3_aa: CASSPLTSATYEQYF
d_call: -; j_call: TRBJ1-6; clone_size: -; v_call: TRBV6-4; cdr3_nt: TGTGCCAGCAGTGCTATGGATAATTCACCCCTCCACTTT; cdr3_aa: CASSAMDNSPLHF
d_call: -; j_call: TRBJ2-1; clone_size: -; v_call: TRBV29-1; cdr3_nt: TGCAGCGTCGGGGAATACGAGGCAGACGACAATGAGCAGTTCTTC; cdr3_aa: CSVGEYEADDNEQFF
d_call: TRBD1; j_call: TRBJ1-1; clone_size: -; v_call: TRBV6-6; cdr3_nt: TGTGCCAGCAGCCGGACAGGGTCAAGTGAAGCTTTCTTT; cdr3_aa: CASSRTGSSEAFF
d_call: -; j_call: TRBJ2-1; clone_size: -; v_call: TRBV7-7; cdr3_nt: TGTGCCAGCAGCTTAGGACAGGCTAATGAGCAGTTCTTC; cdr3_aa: CASSLGQANEQFF
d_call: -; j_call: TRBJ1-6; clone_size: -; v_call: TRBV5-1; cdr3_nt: TGCGCCAGCAGCTTGGGTGGGGGCATCTATAATTCACCCCTCCACTTT; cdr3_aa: CASSLGGGIYNSPLHF
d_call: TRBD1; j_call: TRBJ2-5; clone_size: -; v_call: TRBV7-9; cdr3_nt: TGTGCCAGCAGCAACGGACAGGGTACCACGGAGACCCAGTACTTC; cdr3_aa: CASSNGQGTTETQYF
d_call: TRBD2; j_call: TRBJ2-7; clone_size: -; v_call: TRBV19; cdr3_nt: TGTGCCAGTAGTACCTTTGGCGGGAGGAATGGGGAGCAGTACTTC; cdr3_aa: CASSTFGGRNGEQYF
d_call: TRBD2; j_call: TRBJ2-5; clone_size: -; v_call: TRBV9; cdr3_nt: TGTGCCAGCAGCGCGACGACTAGCGGGACACAAGAGACCCAGTACTTC; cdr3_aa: CASSATTSGTQETQYF
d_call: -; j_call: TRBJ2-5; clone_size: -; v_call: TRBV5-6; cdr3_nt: TGTGCCAGCAGCTTGGGGGCAGGGGGGGAGACCCAGTACTTC; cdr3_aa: CASSLGAGGETQYF
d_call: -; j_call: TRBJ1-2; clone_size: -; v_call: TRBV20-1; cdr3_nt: TGCAGTGCTAGAGGGGGGGATGGCTACACCTTC; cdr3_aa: CSARGGDGYTF
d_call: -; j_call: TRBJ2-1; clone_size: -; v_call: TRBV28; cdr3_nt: TGTGCCAGCAGTTTATCGAACCCTATATGGCAGTTCTTC; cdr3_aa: CASSLSNPIWQFF
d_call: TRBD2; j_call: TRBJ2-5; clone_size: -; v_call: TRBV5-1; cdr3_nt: TGCGCCAGCAGCTCGGTGGCGGGAGGGAATCAAGAGACCCAGTACTTC; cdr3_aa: CASSSVAGGNQETQYF
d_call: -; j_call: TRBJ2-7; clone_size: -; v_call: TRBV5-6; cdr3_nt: TGTGCCAGCAGCTTGGCGGGTGTCTCCTACGAGCAGTACTTC; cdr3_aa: CASSLAGVSYEQYF